A single sample gave rise to the 24 T cell receptor beta chains below, sequenced in a study of T cell responses to AZD1222 COVID-19 vaccine. Here immunoSEQ multiplex PCR was the method, and the copy in TCRdb shows in-frame clones only, minus some. The data contain fewer than 140,000 clones, 90% of them singletons. The material sequenced was peripheral blood, taken on day 0 of AZD1222 vaccination. The source of these receptors is an adult in good health.

The chain carries TRBV28 and TRBJ2-3; possible D gene TRBD2, 5 bases. Germline lookup yields CDR1 MDHEN and CDR2 SYDVKM. Trimming took off 8 bases at V and 4 bases at J, with 10 bases between the two ends. The CDR3 loop spans 12 amino acids. CDR3 sequence: CASVSEADTQYF. The CDR3 DNA sequence: TGTGCCAGCGTCTCGGAGGCAGATACGCAGTATTTT.

CDR3: CASSSFQVQYF. CDR3 nucleotide sequence: TGTGCCAGCAGTTCCTTTCAGGTTCAGTACTTC. This rearrangement joins TRBV28 to TRBJ2-7; D gene unclear. Germline loops: CDR1 MDHEN, CDR2 SYDVKM. Trimming pared 4 bases from V and 10 bases from J, leaving 11 bases between. The CDR3 has 11 amino acids. Drawing the rest from reference TRBV28 and TRBJ2-7, the complete variable domain is DVKVTQSSRYLVKRTGEKVFLECVQDMDHENMFWYRQDPGLGLRLIYFSYDVKMKEKGDIPEGYSVSREKKERFSLILESASTNQTSMYLCASSSFQVQYFGPGTRLTVT.

The count of this clone is one. V gene TRBV6-5 combines with J gene TRBJ1-2, with D possibly TRBD1 on 6 matching bases. Trimming took off 8 bases at V and 2 bases at J, with 6 bases between the two ends. Germline V gene lookup returns CDR1 MNHEY and CDR2 SVGAGI. The CDR3 sequence is 11 residues long. This chain's CDR3 is CASGTNYGYTF. In DNA form, the CDR3 reads TGTGCCAGCGGGACAAACTATGGCTACACCTTC.

The chain couples TRBV15 to TRBJ2-1; perhaps D is TRBD1 or TRBD2 (7 bases each). V was pared by 1 base and J by 6 bases, with 13 bases between. Germline V gene sequence: CDR1 LNHNV, CDR2 YYDKDF (reference sequence). This CDR3 comprises 15 residues. The CDR3 spells CATSRVGRTGNEQFF. The CDR3, as DNA: TGTGCCACCAGCAGAGTCGGGAGGACAGGCAATGAGCAGTTCTTC.

The chain recombines TRBV27 with TRBJ2-7; 7 bases fit TRBD2. The V and J ends lost 2 bases and 5 bases, in that order; junction bases with no gene match: 9. From germline, CDR1 is MNHEY and CDR2 SMNVEV (reference sequence). CDR3 length: 15 amino acids. The CDR3 nucleotides read TGTGCCAGCAGTTTAAGCCGACTAGCACTCCACGAGCAGTACTTC. This codes for CASSLSRLALHEQYF.

V usage is TRBV20-1 and J usage is TRBJ2-1; D is undetermined. Germline V gives CDR1 DFQATT, CDR2 SNEGSKA (reference sequence). V lost 3 bases, J lost 10 bases, and 7 bases lay in between. The CDR3 contains 10 residues. CDR3 nucleotides: TGCAGTGCTAGCGGGTGGGAGCAGTTCTTC. Its protein is CSASGWEQFF.

This chain joins TRBV5-8 and TRBJ2-7; TRBD2 matches at 8 bases. This CDR3 spans 15 amino acids. J was trimmed by 6 bases and V by 1 base; bases with no gene match: 9. In germline, CDR1 is SGHTS, CDR2 YDEGEE. DNA for the CDR3: TGTGCCAGCAGCTTGATGGGGGGGGCGGGAGGCGAGCAGTACTTC. This gives the protein CASSLMGGAGGEQYF.

The rearrangement links TRBV5-1 to TRBJ2-1, with TRBD2 matching over 9 bases. Trimming took 2 bases from V and 0 from J; bases not matched to a gene: 0. The CDR3 runs 15 residues. Germline V gene sequence: CDR1 SGHRS, CDR2 YFSETQ. CDR3 sequence reads: CASSFSGSSYNEQFF. Here the CDR3 DNA reads TGCGCCAGCAGCTTTAGCGGGAGCTCCTACAATGAGCAGTTCTTC. Variable domain in full (rest from reference TRBV5-1 and TRBJ2-1): KAGVTQTPRYLIKTRGQQVTLSCSPISGHRSVSWYQQTPGQGLQFLFEYFSETQRNKGNFPGRFSGRQFSNSRSEMNVSTLELGDSALYLCASSFSGSSYNEQFFGPGTRLTVL.

The chain has TRBV24-1 and TRBJ2-7; TRBD1 matches at 9 bases. Germline lookup yields CDR1 KGHDR and CDR2 SFDVKD. This CDR3 has 15 amino acids. V dropped 4 bases and J dropped 2; count of bases not matched to a gene: 5. DNA of the CDR3: TGTGCCACCAGTGAAGGGACAGGGAGCCCCTACGAGCAGTACTTC. Translated: CATSEGTGSPYEQYF.

The chain carries TRBV18 and TRBJ2-3; TRBD2 matches 13 bases. This CDR3 is built from 16 residues. CDR1 and CDR2 from the germline V gene are KGHSH and LQKENI. J was trimmed by 2 bases and V by 4 bases; bases with no gene match: 3. The CDR3 region is CASSQGTSGATDTQYF. The CDR3 region has the DNA TGTGCCAGCTCACAAGGGACTAGCGGGGCCACAGATACGCAGTATTTT.

This chain links TRBV3-1 (or the pseudogene TRBV3-2) with TRBJ1-2, with unresolved D. This CDR3 has 14 residues. Trimming removed 4 bases from V and 3 bases from J, with 12 bases in between. Germline V gives CDR1 LGHDT, CDR2 YNNKEL (reference sequence). CDR3 protein: CASSPGPRDYGYTF. For the CDR3, the DNA is TGTGCCAGCAGCCCAGGACCTCGGGACTATGGCTACACCTTC.

The chain has TRBV28 and TRBJ1-1, with a weak D call TRBD1 (5 bases). CDR1 is MDHEN and CDR2 is SYDVKM in the germline V gene. The CDR3 loop spans 13 amino acids. The V end lost 6 bases, the J end lost 5 bases, and 13 bases lay between the germline ends. The CDR3 bases are TGTGCCAGCAGCCCTCGGGGGATGACTGAAGCTTTCTTT. Protein product: CASSPRGMTEAFF.

The chain combines TRBV4-3 with TRBJ1-5; D ambiguous. V gave up 0 bases and J gave up 3 bases, with 9 bases separating them. There are 15 residues in the CDR3. Germline CDR1 LGHNA, CDR2 YSLEER. CDR3 sequence: CASSQDWGNNQPQHF. CDR3 nucleotides: TGCGCCAGCAGCCAAGATTGGGGAAACAATCAGCCCCAGCATTTT.

The gene calls are TRBV7-8 and TRBJ1-1; TRBD1 is a possible D gene (6 bases). The ends were cut back, 0 bases at V and 4 bases at J, with 12 bases in the middle. The CDR3 runs 15 residues. The germline CDR1 and CDR2 sequences are SGHVS and FQNEAQ. The CDR3 DNA reads TGTGCCAGCAGCTTAGCGGGGACATTAGGCACTGAAGCTTTCTTT. It encodes CASSLAGTLGTEAFF.

V is TRBV5-4 and J is TRBJ1-1; 12 bases fit TRBD1. Losses at the gene ends were 4 bases for V and 8 bases for J; bases not matched to a gene: 9. Germline CDR1 and CDR2: SGHNT and YYREEE (reference sequence). The CDR3 has 15 residues. In nucleotides, the CDR3 is TGTGCCAGCAGCGCCCCGGGACAGGGGGCCCCCGAAGCTTTCTTT. Translated: CASSAPGQGAPEAFF.

In DNA form, the CDR3 reads TGTGCCAGCAGTGAAACAGGGATGAACACTGAAGCTTTCTTT. As protein: CASSETGMNTEAFF. The chain carries TRBV6-1 and TRBJ1-1; possible D gene TRBD1, 6 bases. Trimming stripped 2 bases from V and 0 bases from J, with 7 bases between. This CDR3 spans 14 amino acids. Germline V CDR1 and CDR2: MNHNS, SASEGT.

The gene calls are TRBV7-6 and TRBJ2-1; 10 positions match TRBD2. The CDR3 contains 18 residues. V was pared by 2 bases and J by 4 bases, with 11 bases of the junction left unmatched. Per the germline V gene, CDR1 is SGHVS and CDR2 is FNYEAQ. The CDR3 DNA sequence: TGTGCCAGCAGCTTAACCCGGGGGGGGACTAGCGCTTACAATGAGCAGTTCTTC. Amino acids: CASSLTRGGTSAYNEQFF. Based on the CDR3 plus reference TRBV7-6 and TRBJ2-1, the full variable domain is GAGVSQSPRYKVTKRGQDVALRCDPISGHVSLYWYRQALGQGPEFLTYFNYEAQQDKSGLPNDRFSAERPEGSISTLTIQRTEQRDSAMYRCASSLTRGGTSAYNEQFFGPGTRLTVL.

The rearrangement uses TRBV7-3 and TRBJ1-2; the D is unclear. Germline CDR1 reads SGHTA; CDR2 reads FQGTGA. Trimming removed 2 bases from V and 2 bases from J, with 6 bases in between. This CDR3 has 13 residues. CDR3 protein: CASSLPQNYGYTF. The DNA for the CDR3 is TGTGCCAGCAGCTTACCGCAGAACTATGGCTACACCTTC.

J is TRBJ1-1 and V is TRBV4-1; tentative D call: TRBD1 (5 bases). This CDR3 comprises 15 residues. V dropped 4 bases and J dropped 1 base, with 13 bases sitting between them. The V gene's germline CDR1 is MGHRA and CDR2 YSYEKL. The CDR3 DNA reads as TGCGCCAGCAGCCGAAGTTCCGGGGCGAACACTGAAGCTTTCTTT. Translating gives CASSRSSGANTEAFF.

To note about this clone: At one end the junction does not follow the germline gene, possibly because of a read error. CDR3 in amino acids: CSTSLAGGEYEQYF. DNA for the CDR3: TGCAGTACTAGTCTAGCGGGAGGGGAGTACGAGCAGTACTTC. The chain links TRBV20-1 to TRBJ2-7; 12 nucleotides align to TRBD2. CDR1 is DFQATT and CDR2 is SNEGSKA in the germline V gene (reference sequence). The CDR3 length is 14 residues.

V usage is TRBV5-1 and J usage is TRBJ1-1, with D perhaps TRBD1 (6 bases). The germline gives CDR1 SGHRS, CDR2 YFSETQ. Trimming left V 0 bases short and J 10 bases short, with 10 bases between. This CDR3 has 12 amino acids. CDR3 in amino acids: CASSLEGGGAFF. The CDR3 bases are TGCGCCAGCAGCTTGGAGGGGGGTGGAGCTTTCTTT.

The chain carries TRBV18 and TRBJ2-2, with 7 bases identical to TRBD1. The CDR3 is 16 residues long. Losses at the gene ends were 2 bases for V and 2 bases for J; bases not matched to a gene: 5. From germline, CDR1 is KGHSH and CDR2 LQKENI. The CDR3 coding sequence is TGTGCCAGCTCACCAGTAGACAGGGCTAACACCGGGGAGCTGTTTTTT. Translation: CASSPVDRANTGELFF.

The chain couples TRBV6-5 to TRBJ2-7; 10 positions agree with TRBD2. Germline V lookup: CDR1 MNHEY, CDR2 SVGAGI. V lost 3 bases to trimming and J lost 7 bases; unmatched junction nucleotides: 12. This CDR3 contains 16 residues. DNA of the CDR3: TGTGCCAGCAGTTATGAATCCGGACTAGCGGCCGTGGAGCAGTACTTC. Its protein is CASSYESGLAAVEQYF.

CDR3 nucleotides: TGTGCCAGCAGCGTACAGGGTTCCGACGAGCAGTACTTC. Its protein product is CASSVQGSDEQYF. V gene TRBV11-3 combines with J gene TRBJ2-7, with D maybe TRBD1 (6 bases). Germline-derived CDR1 and CDR2 are SGHNT and YENEEA. This CDR3 spans 13 amino acids. The germline V and J ends were trimmed by 5 bases and 5 bases, with 13 bases remaining between them.